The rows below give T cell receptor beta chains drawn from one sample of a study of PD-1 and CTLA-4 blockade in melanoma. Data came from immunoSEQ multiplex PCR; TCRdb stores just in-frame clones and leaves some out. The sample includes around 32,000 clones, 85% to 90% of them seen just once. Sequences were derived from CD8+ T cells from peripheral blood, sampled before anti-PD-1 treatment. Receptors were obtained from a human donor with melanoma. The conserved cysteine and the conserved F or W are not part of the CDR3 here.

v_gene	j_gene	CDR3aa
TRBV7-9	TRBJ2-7	ASTLGDEQY
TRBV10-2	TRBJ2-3	ASSDPSGGTDTQY
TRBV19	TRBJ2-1	ASSNGLADYNEQF
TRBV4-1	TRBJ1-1	ASSPTGAEAF
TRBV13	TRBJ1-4	ASSLGRNEKLF
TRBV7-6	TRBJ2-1	ASSLGLAGNEQF
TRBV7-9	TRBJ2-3	ASMRGTGPDTQY
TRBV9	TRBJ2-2	ASSPTGTGTTGELF
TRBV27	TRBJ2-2	ASSTGGTGELF
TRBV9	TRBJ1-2	ASSVEQQPNYGYT
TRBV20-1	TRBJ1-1	SAKTEAF
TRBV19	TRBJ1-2	ASSIGQLYGYT
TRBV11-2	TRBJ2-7	ASSLSAGVTYEQY
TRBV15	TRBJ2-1	ATSKRTYNEQF
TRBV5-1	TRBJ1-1	ASSAGQGMSAF
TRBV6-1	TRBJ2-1	ASSAQTNTRGNEQF
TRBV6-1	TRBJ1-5	ASSDRGGGYQPQH
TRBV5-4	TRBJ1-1	ASSLGRTEAF
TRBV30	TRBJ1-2	AWSVGTGVDGYT
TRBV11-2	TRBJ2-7	ASSLTPVYEQY
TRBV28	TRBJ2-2	ASSPQRVSGELF
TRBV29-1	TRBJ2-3	SVERLATDTQY
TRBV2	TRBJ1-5	ASRARDQAQH
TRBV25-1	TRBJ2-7	ASRSSGGFLEQY
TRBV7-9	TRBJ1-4	ASSLAGRGLNEKLF
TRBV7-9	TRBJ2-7	ASSRGLREQY
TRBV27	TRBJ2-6	ASSRQGSSGANVLT
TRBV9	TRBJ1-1	ASSLREGGNTEAF
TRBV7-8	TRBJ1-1	ASSFVEDLNTEAF
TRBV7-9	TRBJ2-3	ASSPIGDTQY
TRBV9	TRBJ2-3	ASSPRGLAGGTDTQY
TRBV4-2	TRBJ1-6	ASSQGQGNSPLH
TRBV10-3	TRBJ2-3	AIRGSEGGTDTQY
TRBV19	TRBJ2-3	ASSKPARPETQY
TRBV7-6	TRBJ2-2	ASSFLQGETGELF
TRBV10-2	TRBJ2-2	ASRKPAGELF
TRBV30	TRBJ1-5	AWGTFGDQPQH
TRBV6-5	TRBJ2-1	ASSPEASGGKEQF
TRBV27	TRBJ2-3	ASSLQLAGATDTQY
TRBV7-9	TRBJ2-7	ASSSGGPFYEQY
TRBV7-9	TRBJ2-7	ASSLNNGGAEQY
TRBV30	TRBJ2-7	ARQGNHEQY
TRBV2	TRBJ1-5	ASSEPGRESNQPQH
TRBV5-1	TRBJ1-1	ASSLHGNRGWDTEAF
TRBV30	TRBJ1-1	AWRDLNTEAF
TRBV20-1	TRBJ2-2	SAGGAGELF
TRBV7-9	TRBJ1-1	ASSSGKLNTEAF
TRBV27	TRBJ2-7	ASSISGGSYEQY
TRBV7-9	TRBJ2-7	ASSPDRVNEQY